This is a list of T cell receptor beta chains from one sample in a study of cytomegalovirus exposure and HLA in healthy donors. The protocol was immunoSEQ multiplex PCR, while the TCRdb copy is restricted to in-frame clones and leaves out a portion. This table holds over 150,000 clones, 87% found once. Sequenced material: PBMCs. The origin of the receptors is a woman between 25 and 40 years old in good health and CMV-seronegative. CDR3s include the opening cysteine and the closing phenylalanine or tryptophan. The order of the fields is D gene, J gene, V gene, clone size, CDR3 protein, CDR3 DNA. The D gene is left open where the match is weak. Rows give clone size only sometimes, using once, few, many, or a class for an expanded clone.

D gene: TRBD1; J gene: TRBJ2-7; V gene: TRBV4-1; clone size: NA; CDR3 protein: CASSLPGTGDYEQYF; CDR3 DNA: TGCGCCAGCAGCCTACCCGGGACAGGGGACTACGAGCAGTACTTC
D gene: TRBD2; J gene: TRBJ2-7; V gene: TRBV9; clone size: NA; CDR3 protein: CASSSRTSGSTYEQYF; CDR3 DNA: TGTGCCAGCAGCTCCCGGACTAGCGGGAGTACCTACGAGCAGTACTTC
D gene: NA; J gene: TRBJ2-7; V gene: TRBV7-9; clone size: few; CDR3 protein: CASSLVQASSYEQYF; CDR3 DNA: TGTGCCAGCAGCTTAGTACAGGCCAGCTCCTACGAGCAGTACTTC
D gene: TRBD1; J gene: TRBJ2-1; V gene: TRBV6-1; clone size: NA; CDR3 protein: CASVGTGGYNEQFF; CDR3 DNA: TGTGCCAGCGTGGGGACAGGTGGTTACAATGAGCAGTTCTTC
D gene: NA; J gene: TRBJ1-5; V gene: TRBV5-5; clone size: NA; CDR3 protein: CASSFGEQPQHF; CDR3 DNA: TGTGCCAGCAGCTTCGGGGAGCAGCCCCAGCATTTT
D gene: TRBD1; J gene: TRBJ2-7; V gene: TRBV5-1; clone size: NA; CDR3 protein: CASRPRTGGDEQYF; CDR3 DNA: TGCGCCAGCAGACCCAGGACAGGGGGCGACGAGCAGTACTTC
D gene: NA; J gene: TRBJ2-5; V gene: TRBV11-2; clone size: NA; CDR3 protein: CASRRLQGGETQYF; CDR3 DNA: TGTGCCAGCAGACGCTTGCAGGGGGGAGAGACCCAGTACTTC
D gene: NA; J gene: TRBJ1-5; V gene: TRBV7-2; clone size: NA; CDR3 protein: CASSSGQYSNQPQHF; CDR3 DNA: TGTGCCAGCAGCAGCGGACAGTATAGCAATCAGCCCCAGCATTTT
D gene: NA; J gene: TRBJ2-7; V gene: TRBV5-4; clone size: once; CDR3 protein: CASSLQGGNEQYF; CDR3 DNA: TGTGCCAGCAGCTTGCAGGGAGGTAACGAGCAGTACTTC
D gene: NA; J gene: TRBJ2-7; V gene: TRBV6-5; clone size: NA; CDR3 protein: CASSYRRGIEQYF; CDR3 DNA: TGTGCCAGCAGTTACCGAAGAGGGATCGAGCAGTACTTC
D gene: TRBD1; J gene: TRBJ1-5; V gene: TRBV11-2; clone size: NA; CDR3 protein: CASSPRGVSDQPQHF; CDR3 DNA: TGTGCCAGCAGCCCCAGGGGGGTGTCGGATCAGCCCCAGCATTTT
D gene: NA; J gene: TRBJ1-2; V gene: TRBV5-6; clone size: few; CDR3 protein: CASSLRGAYGYTF; CDR3 DNA: TGTGCCAGCAGCTTGCGGGGGGCCTATGGCTACACCTTC
D gene: TRBD1; J gene: TRBJ2-7; V gene: TRBV27; clone size: NA; CDR3 protein: CASSLEQGPTYEQYF; CDR3 DNA: TGTGCCAGCAGTCTAGAACAGGGGCCGACCTACGAGCAGTACTTC
D gene: TRBD1; J gene: TRBJ2-5; V gene: TRBV4-3; clone size: NA; CDR3 protein: CASSHPGTGETQYF; CDR3 DNA: TGCGCCAGCAGCCATCCCGGGACAGGAGAGACCCAGTACTTC
D gene: NA; J gene: TRBJ1-6; V gene: TRBV6-7; clone size: NA; CDR3 protein: CASSETAGDSPLHF; CDR3 DNA: TGTGCCAGCAGCGAGACGGCGGGTGATTCACCCCTCCACTTT
D gene: TRBD1; J gene: TRBJ1-1; V gene: TRBV4-1; clone size: NA; CDR3 protein: CASSQRDPDRGLALTEAFF; CDR3 DNA: TGCGCCAGCAGCCAGCGGGACCCGGACAGGGGTTTAGCACTCACTGAAGCTTTCTTT
D gene: TRBD1; J gene: TRBJ2-2; V gene: TRBV6-1; clone size: NA; CDR3 protein: CASSASGGPNTGELFF; CDR3 DNA: TGTGCCAGCAGTGCGTCAGGGGGCCCGAACACCGGGGAGCTGTTTTTT
D gene: NA; J gene: TRBJ2-6; V gene: TRBV5-4; clone size: NA; CDR3 protein: CASSLDSSGANVLTF; CDR3 DNA: TGTGCCAGCAGCTTGGACAGCTCTGGGGCCAACGTCCTGACTTTC
D gene: NA; J gene: TRBJ2-3; V gene: TRBV5-4; clone size: NA; CDR3 protein: CASSTDGGPDTQYF; CDR3 DNA: TGTGCCAGCAGCACGGACGGGGGACCAGATACGCAGTATTTT
D gene: NA; J gene: TRBJ2-2; V gene: TRBV28; clone size: NA; CDR3 protein: CASSLAAVQGGELFF; CDR3 DNA: TGTGCCAGCAGCCTAGCGGCCGTACAGGGCGGGGAGCTGTTTTTT
D gene: NA; J gene: TRBJ1-1; V gene: TRBV7-8; clone size: NA; CDR3 protein: CASSLGGGVTEAFF; CDR3 DNA: TGTGCCAGCAGCTTAGGCGGGGGGGTCACTGAAGCTTTCTTT
D gene: TRBD1; J gene: TRBJ1-1; V gene: TRBV11-2; clone size: NA; CDR3 protein: CASTYRQGRTEAFF; CDR3 DNA: TGTGCCAGCACCTACCGACAGGGTCGGACTGAAGCTTTCTTT
D gene: TRBD2; J gene: TRBJ2-7; V gene: TRBV18; clone size: NA; CDR3 protein: CASSSTSGRGTNEQYF; CDR3 DNA: TGTGCCAGCTCATCTACTAGCGGGAGGGGAACGAACGAGCAGTACTTC
D gene: TRBD1; J gene: TRBJ2-7; V gene: TRBV5-1; clone size: NA; CDR3 protein: CASSLGGTDDYEQYF; CDR3 DNA: TGCGCCAGCAGCTTGGGGGGGACAGATGATTACGAGCAGTACTTC
D gene: TRBD1; J gene: TRBJ2-7; V gene: TRBV18; clone size: NA; CDR3 protein: CASSRQGAGNEQYF; CDR3 DNA: TGTGCCAGCTCCAGACAGGGGGCCGGGAACGAGCAGTACTTC
D gene: NA; J gene: TRBJ2-5; V gene: TRBV11-3; clone size: NA; CDR3 protein: CASSLDLGPSETQYF; CDR3 DNA: TGTGCCAGCAGCTTAGATCTGGGGCCATCGGAGACCCAGTACTTC
D gene: NA; J gene: TRBJ2-3; V gene: TRBV5-1; clone size: NA; CDR3 protein: CASSLDRATDTQYF; CDR3 DNA: TGCGCCAGCAGCTTGGACAGGGCCACAGATACGCAGTATTTT
D gene: NA; J gene: TRBJ2-3; V gene: TRBV28; clone size: NA; CDR3 protein: CASSRSGPSTDTQYF; CDR3 DNA: TGTGCCAGCAGCCGAAGCGGGCCTAGCACAGATACGCAGTATTTT
D gene: TRBD1; J gene: TRBJ1-4; V gene: TRBV27; clone size: once; CDR3 protein: CASSSLGTAPTNEKLFF; CDR3 DNA: TGTGCCAGCAGTTCCCTGGGGACAGCGCCAACTAATGAAAAACTGTTTTTT
D gene: TRBD1; J gene: TRBJ2-3; V gene: TRBV9; clone size: NA; CDR3 protein: CASSDGQGNADTQYF; CDR3 DNA: TGTGCCAGCAGCGATGGACAGGGGAACGCAGATACGCAGTATTTT
D gene: NA; J gene: TRBJ2-1; V gene: TRBV28; clone size: NA; CDR3 protein: CASSLVLSSYNEQFF; CDR3 DNA: TGTGCCAGCAGTTTAGTACTAAGCTCCTACAATGAGCAGTTCTTC
D gene: TRBD2; J gene: TRBJ2-2; V gene: TRBV29-1; clone size: NA; CDR3 protein: CSVGRTSGVTNTGELFF; CDR3 DNA: TGCAGCGTTGGGCGGACTAGCGGGGTTACGAACACCGGGGAGCTGTTTTTT
D gene: TRBD2; J gene: TRBJ2-3; V gene: TRBV4-3; clone size: NA; CDR3 protein: CASSQRLAGTPGLDTQYF; CDR3 DNA: TGCGCCAGCAGCCAACGACTAGCGGGGACCCCTGGTTTGGATACGCAGTATTTT
D gene: NA; J gene: TRBJ1-4; V gene: TRBV5-4; clone size: NA; CDR3 protein: CASSLGGGSLNEKLFF; CDR3 DNA: TGTGCCAGCAGCTTGGGGGGCGGGAGTCTCAATGAAAAACTGTTTTTT